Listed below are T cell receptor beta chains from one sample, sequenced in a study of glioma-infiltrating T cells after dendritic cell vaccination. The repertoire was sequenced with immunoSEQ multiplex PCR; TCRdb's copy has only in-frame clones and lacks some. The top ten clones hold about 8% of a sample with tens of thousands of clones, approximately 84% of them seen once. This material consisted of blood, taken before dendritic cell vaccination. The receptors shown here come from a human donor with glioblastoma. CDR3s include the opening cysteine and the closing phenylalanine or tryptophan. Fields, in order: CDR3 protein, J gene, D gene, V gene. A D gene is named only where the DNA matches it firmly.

cdr3_aa: CSVEIGQGAGGYTF; j_call: TRBJ1-2; d_call: TRBD1; v_call: TRBV29-1
cdr3_aa: CASSNYDRVVLDGYTF; j_call: TRBJ1-2; d_call: TRBD1; v_call: TRBV5-4
cdr3_aa: CASSADRVSYEQYF; j_call: TRBJ2-7; d_call: TRBD1; v_call: TRBV19
cdr3_aa: CASTSGVNEQFF; j_call: TRBJ2-1; d_call: -; v_call: TRBV5-6
cdr3_aa: CASSWTGQGNQPQHF; j_call: TRBJ1-5; d_call: TRBD1; v_call: TRBV7-2
cdr3_aa: CASSQSTGQYGYTF; j_call: TRBJ1-2; d_call: TRBD1; v_call: TRBV4-1
cdr3_aa: CASSTVYRGDTQYF; j_call: TRBJ2-3; d_call: -; v_call: TRBV5-5
cdr3_aa: CASSVASGADTQYF; j_call: TRBJ2-3; d_call: TRBD2; v_call: TRBV9
cdr3_aa: CASSHRDRGNSPLHF; j_call: TRBJ1-6; d_call: TRBD1; v_call: TRBV11-1
cdr3_aa: CSVERAGQGAFREQFF; j_call: TRBJ2-1; d_call: TRBD1; v_call: TRBV29-1
cdr3_aa: CAWSVDSLNTEAFF; j_call: TRBJ1-1; d_call: -; v_call: TRBV30
cdr3_aa: CSVGAGSSTDTQYF; j_call: TRBJ2-3; d_call: -; v_call: TRBV29-1
cdr3_aa: CASSPWTSGGSEQYF; j_call: TRBJ2-7; d_call: TRBD2; v_call: TRBV5-1
cdr3_aa: CASSPQGGNTEAFF; j_call: TRBJ1-1; d_call: TRBD1; v_call: TRBV11-2
cdr3_aa: CASSVEGRDNEQFF; j_call: TRBJ2-1; d_call: -; v_call: TRBV9
cdr3_aa: CASSPRTGDRGYTF; j_call: TRBJ1-2; d_call: TRBD1; v_call: TRBV7-6
cdr3_aa: CASSVGGGTYEQYF; j_call: TRBJ2-7; d_call: TRBD2; v_call: TRBV19
cdr3_aa: CASSYAMEGLEQYF; j_call: TRBJ2-7; d_call: -; v_call: TRBV6-5
cdr3_aa: CASSQPTRGPGGPLHF; j_call: TRBJ1-6; d_call: TRBD1; v_call: TRBV4-1
cdr3_aa: CASSGAGTLVFPQHF; j_call: TRBJ1-5; d_call: -; v_call: TRBV10-2
cdr3_aa: CASSLESRGNTGELFF; j_call: TRBJ2-2; d_call: -; v_call: TRBV7-6
cdr3_aa: CASSVDTRARAFF; j_call: TRBJ1-1; d_call: -; v_call: TRBV9
cdr3_aa: CASEDQGRANQPQHF; j_call: TRBJ1-5; d_call: -; v_call: TRBV28
cdr3_aa: CATSRESRTGAGETQYF; j_call: TRBJ2-5; d_call: TRBD1; v_call: TRBV15
cdr3_aa: CASSYAGGQPQHF; j_call: TRBJ1-5; d_call: TRBD1; v_call: TRBV5-8
cdr3_aa: CASSQDGGSGGAGETQYF; j_call: TRBJ2-5; d_call: TRBD2; v_call: TRBV4-2